This paragraph covers one T cell receptor beta chain sequence. CDR3 size: 13 residues. V gave up 4 bases and J gave up 8 bases, with 15 bases separating them. The germline V gene has CDR1 SGHDT and CDR2 YYEEEE. A sample-barcoded 5' primer and a J-beta primer mix were used in a second PCR of roughly 7 to 12 cycles. In TCRdb, the 5' RACE reads were re-called with MiXCR into one record per CDR3 protein. The sample lists some 1.8 million distinct CDR3 sequences, about two fifths occurring once. The data were obtained in a study of blood T cells in healthy people across ages. Material: blood. This TCR came from a human donor in good health. This chain links TRBV5-6 with TRBJ1-2, with TRBD1 as a possible D gene (6 bases). In DNA form, the CDR3 reads TGTGCCAGCAGCGGAACAGGGTTTGTCGGCTACACCTTC. Encoded protein: CASSGTGFVGYTF.